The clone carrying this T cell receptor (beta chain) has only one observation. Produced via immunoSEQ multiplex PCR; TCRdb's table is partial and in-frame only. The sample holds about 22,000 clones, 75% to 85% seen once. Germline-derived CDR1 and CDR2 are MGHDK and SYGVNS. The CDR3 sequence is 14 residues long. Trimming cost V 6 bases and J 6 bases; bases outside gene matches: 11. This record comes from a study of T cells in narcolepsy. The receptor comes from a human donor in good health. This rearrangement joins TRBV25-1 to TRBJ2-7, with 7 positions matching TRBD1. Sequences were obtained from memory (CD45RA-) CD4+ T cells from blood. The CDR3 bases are TGTGCCAGCAGGGAACAGGGGATAGGGAGCGAGCAGTACTTC. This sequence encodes CASREQGIGSEQYF.